Presented here are 2 T cell receptor beta chains from one specimen sequenced in a study of human T cells and chemical hapten exposure. TCRdb re-analysed the RACE reads in MiXCR, keeping a single row per CDR3 protein. The repertoire consists of about 250,000 distinct CDR3 sequences, with 7.5% to 9% occurring once and the leading ten covering 0.9% to 1.5%. Sample time point: pre-sensitization, week 0. Described treatment: therapeutic diphenylcyclopropenone sensitization with weekly scalp DPC. This material consisted of whole blood, taken in connection with sensitization to the hapten diphenylcyclopropenone (DPC). These receptor sequences come from a man aged 18 to 35 with alopecia areata. Some clones in this sample may be carry-over from other donors' samples.

The chain links TRBV6-4 to TRBJ2-6; weak D call: TRBD1 (5 bases). The CDR3 contains 16 residues. The ends were cut back, 2 bases at V and 0 bases at J, with 8 bases in the middle. Germline CDR1 and CDR2: MRHNA and SNTAGT. The CDR3 is CASSDGASSGANVLTF. The CDR3 DNA reads TGTGCCAGCAGTGACGGGGCAAGCTCTGGGGCCAACGTCCTGACTTTC.

V and J are TRBV15 and TRBJ2-6, with 8 positions matching TRBD1. V lost 2 bases, J lost 0 bases, and 6 bases stayed unmatched. The CDR3 is made up of 18 amino acids. Germline V CDR1 and CDR2: LNHNV, YYDKDF (reference sequence). The CDR3 bases are TGTGCCACCAGCAGAACCGGGACAGGCCCCTCTGGGGCCAACGTCCTGACTTTC. Translated: CATSRTGTGPSGANVLTF.